The 25 T cell receptor beta chains given below trace back to one sample, sequenced in a study of blood T cell repertoires in COVID-19. Measured with immunoSEQ multiplex PCR; TCRdb has only the in-frame clones, and not every one. The table includes a few hundred thousand clones, roughly four fifths detected once. Sequenced: PBMCs or T cells enriched from blood (not recorded which). The receptors were gathered from a woman in her forties or fifties who had recovered from COVID-19.

Here the CDR3 reads CASSPVPNYEQYF. CDR3 sequence (DNA): TGTGCCAGCAGTCCAGTCCCAAACTACGAGCAGTACTTC. This chain links TRBV2 with TRBJ2-7; no clear D. The CDR3 has 13 residues. CDR1 is SNHLY, CDR2 FYNNEI, per germline. The V and J ends lost 5 bases and 3 bases respectively, with 11 bases between them.

The chain links TRBV5-6 to TRBJ2-4, with D perhaps TRBD2 (5 bases). V lost 4 bases and J 0 bases, leaving 14 bases between the germline ends. This CDR3 has 16 residues. Germline V gives CDR1 SGHDT, CDR2 YYEEEE. The CDR3 loop is CASSPSHAGAKNIQYF. The DNA of the CDR3 is TGTGCCAGCAGCCCGAGTCATGCGGGAGCCAAAAACATTCAGTACTTC.

This chain uses TRBV10-3 with TRBJ2-2; possible D gene TRBD2, 5 bases. V was cut by 10 bases and J by 6 bases, with 12 bases left in between. There are 12 residues in the CDR3. The germline V gene has CDR1 ENHRY and CDR2 SYGVKD. CDR3 nucleotides: TGTGCCACCCACCCCGGGGCCGGGGAGCTGTTTTTT. Residues: CATHPGAGELFF.

The chain combines TRBV7-8 with TRBJ2-2, with a weak D call TRBD1 (5 bases). V lost 3 bases and J lost 0, with 11 bases in between. In germline, CDR1 is SGHVS, CDR2 FQNEAQ. The CDR3 runs 16 residues. In DNA, the CDR3 is TGTGCCAGCAGCTTCAGACAGAGTACGAACACCGGGGAGCTGTTTTTT. Translation gives CASSFRQSTNTGELFF.

In this sample, this clone turned up once. V usage is TRBV19 and J usage is TRBJ1-5; 7 nucleotides line up with TRBD1. This CDR3 spans 16 amino acids. Trimming cost V 6 bases and J 6 bases; bases outside gene matches: 14. Germline CDR1 is LNHDA and CDR2 is SQIVND (reference sequence). CDR3 nucleotides: TGTGCCAGTAGGACAATACAGGGGCAAATGATTCAGCCCCAGCATTTT. Its protein is CASRTIQGQMIQPQHF.

The chain recombines TRBV7-2 with TRBJ2-3; D is uncertain. The CDR3 runs to 15 residues. Per the germline V gene, CDR1 is SGHTA and CDR2 is FQGNSA. The V and J ends lost 5 bases and 3 bases respectively, with 15 bases between them. The CDR3 loop reads CASSLEAVGTDTQYF. The CDR3 DNA sequence: TGTGCCAGCAGCCTAGAAGCTGTTGGTACAGATACGCAGTATTTT.

The rearrangement links TRBV3-1 (or the pseudogene TRBV3-2) to TRBJ2-3; TRBD2 is a possible D gene (6 bases). Trimming took off 4 bases at V and 5 bases at J, with 16 bases between the two ends. This CDR3 spans 15 amino acids. Germline V lookup: CDR1 LGHDT, CDR2 YNNKEL (reference sequence). CDR3 coding DNA: TGTGCCAGCAGCCTAAATGCCCGGCGGGAAGATACGCAGTATTTT. The encoded protein is CASSLNARREDTQYF.

The V and J genes are TRBV30 and TRBJ1-2; 9 nucleotides agree with TRBD1. The CDR3 contains 13 residues. Germline CDR1 GTSNPN, CDR2 SVGIG (reference sequence). Trimming cost V 1 base and J 7 bases; bases outside gene matches: 4. The CDR3 loop reads CAWSDRGQGGYTF. In nucleotides, the CDR3 is TGTGCCTGGAGTGACAGGGGGCAAGGTGGCTACACCTTC.

The chain combines TRBV11-2 with TRBJ2-5; 11 nucleotides align to TRBD2. The CDR3 totals 14 residues. V shed 5 bases, J shed 5 bases, and the junction held 4 bases outside the gene matches. Germline CDR1 and CDR2: SGHAT and FQNNGV. The CDR3 DNA reads as TGTGCCAGCAGCGCTAGCGGGGGGAGGGAGACCCAGTACTTC. Encoded protein: CASSASGGRETQYF.

This clone came up once. This chain uses TRBV18 with TRBJ2-7; TRBD1 aligns across 7 bases. CDR1 is KGHSH, CDR2 LQKENI, per germline. J was trimmed by 5 bases and V by 6 bases; bases with no gene match: 7. The CDR3 has 13 amino acids. CDR3 protein: CASSRQGYNEQYF. In DNA form, the CDR3 reads TGTGCCAGCTCCCGACAGGGTTACAACGAGCAGTACTTC.

This chain links TRBV15 with TRBJ2-3; TRBD1 might be the D (6 bases). This CDR3 region has 17 residues. The V and J ends lost 6 bases and 0 bases respectively, with 19 bases between them. Germline CDR1 LNHNV, CDR2 YYDKDF (reference sequence). CDR3 amino acids: CATRSTARGTSTDTQYF. The CDR3 DNA sequence: TGTGCCACCAGATCAACCGCAAGAGGGACAAGCACAGATACGCAGTATTTT.

CDR3 sequence (DNA): TGTGCCAGTAGTATGGCGACAGGGTTCGGGAGTTATGGCTACACCTTC. Protein product: CASSMATGFGSYGYTF. The rearrangement links TRBV19 to TRBJ1-2; TRBD1 agrees at 7 bases. This CDR3 spans 16 amino acids. V trimming: 3 bases; J trimming: 5 bases; junction bases outside the gene matches: 12. Germline CDR1 LNHDA, CDR2 SQIVND (reference sequence).

CDR3 protein: CASSEGLAGADTQYF. CDR3 coding DNA: TGTGCCAGCAGTGAGGGACTAGCGGGAGCAGATACGCAGTATTTT. The chain has TRBV2 and TRBJ2-3, with TRBD2 matching 14 bases. Germline loops: CDR1 SNHLY, CDR2 FYNNEI. V dropped 3 bases and J dropped 4; count of bases not matched to a gene: 0. The CDR3 loop spans 15 amino acids.

The chain recombines TRBV3-1 (or the pseudogene TRBV3-2) with TRBJ2-2; 7 bases agree with TRBD2. CDR3 size: 14 residues. With 7 bases clipped from V and 7 bases from J, the junction kept 9 bases outside the gene matches. The germline V gene has CDR1 LGHDT and CDR2 YNNKEL (reference sequence). For the CDR3, the DNA is TGTGCCAGCACTTCGTCACTAGCGCGCGGGGAGCTGTTTTTT. Protein sequence: CASTSSLARGELFF.

This chain connects TRBV10-3 to TRBJ2-7; D remains ambiguous. The CDR3 is 14 residues long. Germline CDR1 reads ENHRY; CDR2 reads SYGVKD. Trimming removed 2 bases from V and 0 bases from J, with 8 bases in between. In DNA, the CDR3 is TGTGCCATCAGTGAGCAGAAAGACTCCTACGAGCAGTACTTC. Residues: CAISEQKDSYEQYF.

For this clone: The same CDR3 arises from other DNA sequences in this sample as well. The chain recombines TRBV9 with TRBJ1-2, with D uncertain. Trimming removed 0 bases from V and 2 bases from J, with 2 bases in between. The CDR3 totals 12 residues. Germline lookup yields CDR1 SGDLS and CDR2 YYNGEE. The CDR3 region is CASSVANYGYTF. DNA for the CDR3: TGTGCCAGCAGCGTAGCAAACTATGGCTACACCTTC.

V and J are TRBV5-6 and TRBJ1-1; D uncertain. The CDR3 spans 13 residues. The V end was cut by 5 bases, the J end by 1 base, with 9 bases between. Germline values: CDR1 SGHDT, CDR2 YYEEEE. Written as DNA, the CDR3 is TGTGCCAGCAGTGTGGTGAGGAACACTGAAGCTTTCTTT. It is translated as CASSVVRNTEAFF.

The J gene is TRBJ1-1, the V gene TRBV14; TRBD1 might be the D (6 bases). Trimming took off 3 bases at V and 1 base at J, with 9 bases between the two ends. The CDR3 spans 14 residues. CDR1 SGHDN and CDR2 FVKESK come from the germline V gene. The CDR3 reads CASSQTGWNTEAFF. CDR3 DNA: TGTGCCAGCAGCCAGACAGGCTGGAACACTGAAGCTTTCTTT.

As DNA, the CDR3 is TGTGCTAGTGGTTTGGTACCGAGGACAGAATATGGCTACACCTTC. This gives the protein CASGLVPRTEYGYTF. The chain combines TRBV12-5 with TRBJ1-2; D is perhaps TRBD1 (6 bases). The CDR3 contains 15 residues. Germline values: CDR1 LGHNT, CDR2 FRNRAP. V dropped 0 bases and J dropped 5 bases, with 13 bases sitting between them.

V is TRBV4-2 and J is TRBJ2-3; 12 positions match TRBD2. Trimming at V came to 0 bases and at J to 0 bases, leaving 13 bases not matched to a gene. The germline V gene encodes CDR1 LGHNA and CDR2 YNFKEQ. This CDR3 contains 21 residues. The CDR3 loop reads CASSQDHFPTSGGVSTDTQYF. The CDR3 DNA reads as TGTGCCAGCAGCCAAGATCACTTTCCGACTAGCGGGGGTGTCAGCACAGATACGCAGTATTTT.

A single count supports this clone. The chain couples TRBV4-1 to TRBJ1-5, with D uncertain. The V end lost 6 bases, the J end lost 2 bases, and 14 bases lay between the germline ends. The CDR3 runs to 15 residues. Germline V lookup: CDR1 MGHRA, CDR2 YSYEKL. The CDR3 loop is CASSSPGAGNQPQHF. DNA of the CDR3: TGCGCCAGCAGTTCACCCGGTGCGGGCAATCAGCCCCAGCATTTT.

The J gene is TRBJ2-1, the V gene TRBV7-2; TRBD2 is a possible D gene (6 bases). Trimming cost V 1 base and J 1 base, with 14 bases left between them. This CDR3 spans 17 amino acids. Germline loops: CDR1 SGHTA, CDR2 FQGNSA. The CDR3 protein is CASSLESRERSYNEQFF. CDR3 nucleotide sequence: TGTGCCAGCAGCTTAGAATCGCGGGAACGGTCCTACAATGAGCAGTTCTTC.

J is TRBJ2-5 and V is TRBV14; TRBD2 matches at 7 bases. Germline lookup yields CDR1 SGHDN and CDR2 FVKESK. J gave up 2 bases and V 4 bases, and 4 bases lay outside the gene matches. This CDR3 has 14 residues. CDR3 DNA sequence: TGTGCCAGCAGCCCGTTTAGCGGGCAAGAGACCCAGTACTTC. This encodes CASSPFSGQETQYF.

V is TRBV30 and J is TRBJ2-5; 9 positions match TRBD2. CDR1 is GTSNPN, CDR2 SVGIG, per germline (reference sequence). The trim removed 3 bases at V and 5 bases at J, leaving 7 bases unmatched. The CDR3 extends over 14 amino acids. As DNA, the CDR3 is TGTGCCTGGAGCTATGGACTAGCGCGGGAGACCCAGTACTTC. This encodes CAWSYGLARETQYF. Complete variable domain (other parts from reference TRBV30 and TRBJ2-5): SQTIHQWPATLVQPVGSPLSLECTVEGTSNPNLYWYRQAAGRGLQLLFYSVGIGQISSEVPQNLSASRPQDRQFILSSKKLLLSDSGFYLCAWSYGLARETQYFGPGTRLLVL.

The V and J genes are TRBV5-1 and TRBJ1-2; a weak D match, TRBD1 (5 bases). The length of the CDR3 is 15 residues. Germline lookup yields CDR1 SGHRS and CDR2 YFSETQ. V was pared by 4 bases and J by 5 bases, with 18 bases between. As DNA, the CDR3 is TGCGCCAGCAGCCCGTTGAAATCGGGGGGATATGGCTACACCTTC. Its protein is CASSPLKSGGYGYTF.